The 16 T cell receptor beta chains below were found in one sample sequenced in a study of Ad26.COV2.S vaccination and SARS-CoV-2 variants. The treatment is: around 19 received Ad26.COV2.S at low or high dose, single or two shots; roughly five received placebo; per-sample allocation not given. Day 63 after the first injection of vaccine or placebo was the sampling time. The table came from immunoSEQ multiplex PCR; TCRdb's copy has only in-frame clones and leaves some out. Of about half a million clones listed, roughly nine tenths are singletons. The material sequenced was peripheral blood, taken in a trial of Ad26.COV2.S vaccine versus placebo. The source is a person aged 18-60 years who received the Ad26.COV2.S COVID-19 vaccine or a placebo.

This chain uses TRBV9 with TRBJ1-2, with D possibly matching TRBD1 (5 bases). This CDR3 spans 18 amino acids. With 0 bases removed from V and 0 bases from J, the gap between germline ends came to 18 bases. Looked up from germline, CDR1 is SGDLS and CDR2 is YYNGEE. CDR3 DNA: TGTGCCAGCAGCGTAGCCCTCGGGACTGAGTTAGCTAACTATGGCTACACCTTC. It is translated as CASSVALGTELANYGYTF. The variable domain in full, completed from reference TRBV9 and TRBJ1-2, reads DSGVTQTPKHLITATGQRVTLRCSPRSGDLSVYWYQQSLDQGLQFLIQYYNGEERAKGNILERFSAQQFPDLHSELNLSSLELGDSALYFCASSVALGTELANYGYTFGSGTRLTVV.

The sample holds one count of this clone. The J gene is TRBJ1-1, the V gene TRBV5-1; 8 bases are a match to TRBD1. Looked up from germline, CDR1 is SGHRS and CDR2 is YFSETQ. Trimming removed 2 bases from V and 3 bases from J; junction bases left unmatched: 15. The CDR3 spans 18 residues. As DNA, the CDR3 is TGCGCCAGCAGCTTCGGGACAGGATCCACCTATGGGGACACTGAAGCTTTCTTT. Its translation: CASSFGTGSTYGDTEAFF.

The V call is TRBV7-8, the J call TRBJ1-2; TRBD1 agrees at 11 bases. The trim removed 5 bases at V and 5 bases at J, leaving 4 bases unmatched. CDR3 length: 14 amino acids. Per the germline V gene, CDR1 is SGHVS and CDR2 is FQNEAQ. The CDR3, as DNA: TGTGCCAGCAGCGGGACAGGGGGAAAGTATGGCTACACCTTC. Amino acids: CASSGTGGKYGYTF.

The V gene is TRBV5-5, the J gene TRBJ1-1; the D is unclear. CDR3 length: 15 amino acids. In germline, CDR1 is SGHKS, CDR2 YYEKEE (reference sequence). V lost 0 bases and J 1 base, leaving 10 bases between the germline ends. The CDR3: CASSLVTRANTEAFF. The CDR3 nucleotides are TGTGCCAGCAGCTTGGTTACTAGGGCGAACACTGAAGCTTTCTTT.

The V gene is TRBV15, the J gene TRBJ2-3; D may be TRBD1 (6 bases). CDR3 size: 13 residues. Germline assignment: CDR1 LNHNV and CDR2 YYDKDF (reference sequence). The ends were cut back, 6 bases at V and 15 bases at J, with 22 bases in the middle. The CDR3 DNA reads as TGTGCCACCAGACGCATCCGGGACACATCTTTTTATTTT. The encoded protein is CATRRIRDTSFYF.

The chain's CDR3 is CASSYRTVNTGELFF. In DNA, the CDR3 is TGTGCCAGCAGTTATAGAACAGTGAACACCGGGGAGCTGTTTTTT. The V and J genes are TRBV6-5 and TRBJ2-2; no firm D call. The CDR3 consists of 15 residues. Germline lookup yields CDR1 MNHEY and CDR2 SVGAGI. Trimming left V 3 bases short and J 1 base short, with 9 bases between.

This chain links TRBV6-5 with TRBJ2-7; TRBD2 agrees at 16 bases. CDR1 and CDR2 from the germline V gene are MNHEY and SVGAGI. V lost 6 bases to trimming and J lost 9 bases; unmatched junction nucleotides: 5. The CDR3 totals 14 residues. The CDR3: CASRAGLAGGPQYF. CDR3 coding DNA: TGTGCCAGCAGGGCGGGACTAGCGGGAGGGCCGCAGTACTTC.

This rearrangement joins TRBV27 to TRBJ2-7; D is tentatively TRBD1 or TRBD2 (5 bases each). Germline V lookup: CDR1 MNHEY, CDR2 SMNVEV (reference sequence). The CDR3 is made up of 20 amino acids. V lost 0 bases and J lost 2, with 26 bases in between. The CDR3 region has the DNA TGTGCCAGCAGTTTATCTCCTCCGGGACCCCCATGGATGGACGCCTACGAGCAGTACTTC. It codes for CASSLSPPGPPWMDAYEQYF.

The chain employs TRBV4-2 and TRBJ1-1, with D unclear. The CDR3 loop spans 15 amino acids. The germline V and J ends were trimmed by 3 bases and 1 base, with 12 bases remaining between them. The germline V gene has CDR1 LGHNA and CDR2 YNFKEQ. CDR3 sequence: CASSHPTGRNTEAFF. The CDR3 DNA is TGTGCCAGCAGCCATCCAACCGGGAGGAACACTGAAGCTTTCTTT.

This chain links TRBV19 with TRBJ1-5, with D unresolved. The V gene's germline CDR1 is LNHDA and CDR2 SQIVND (reference sequence). The CDR3 covers 14 residues. Trimming shortened V by 3 bases and J by 4 bases, and 10 bases separated the two germline ends. The CDR3 nucleotides are TGTGCCAGTAGTATTCGAGGAGAGAATCAGCCCCAGCATTTT. Encoded protein: CASSIRGENQPQHF. Combining the CDR3 with reference TRBV19 and TRBJ1-5 gives the whole variable domain DGGITQSPKYLFRKEGQNVTLSCEQNLNHDAMYWYRQDPGQGLRLIYYSQIVNDFQKGDIAEGYSVSREKKESFPLTVTSAQKNPTAFYLCASSIRGENQPQHFGDGTRLSIL.

This chain connects TRBV6-2 or TRBV6-3 to TRBJ1-4; 9 bases line up with TRBD1. Germline V gene lookup returns CDR1 MNHEY and CDR2 SVGEGT. The CDR3 sequence is 16 residues long. Losses at the gene ends were 5 bases for V and 5 bases for J; bases not matched to a gene: 9. In DNA, the CDR3 is TGTGCCAGCAGTCCCCTCTTGGACAGGGGAAATGAAAAACTGTTTTTT. Translation: CASSPLLDRGNEKLFF.

The DNA for the CDR3 is TGTGCCAGTACCCTGACATCTGGGGCCAACGTCCTGACTTTC. Translation: CASTLTSGANVLTF. This chain connects TRBV19 to TRBJ2-6, with D hard to call. Germline V lookup: CDR1 LNHDA, CDR2 SQIVND (reference sequence). Trimming removed 7 bases at V and 1 base at J, with 8 bases between. The CDR3 covers 14 residues.

The chain is built from TRBV4-1 and TRBJ2-2; D might be TRBD2 (6 bases). Germline-derived CDR1 and CDR2 are MGHRA and YSYEKL. The V end was cut by 7 bases, the J end by 5 bases, with 17 bases between. The length of the CDR3 is 15 residues. Here the CDR3 reads CASNPRGDWTGELFF. CDR3 coding DNA: TGCGCCAGCAACCCCCGCGGGGATTGGACCGGGGAGCTGTTTTTT.

This clone was detected once. The rearrangement uses TRBV5-5 and TRBJ1-2, with D unresolved. The germline V gene has CDR1 SGHKS and CDR2 YYEKEE (reference sequence). The germline V and J ends were trimmed by 3 bases and 8 bases, with 17 bases remaining between them. The CDR3 runs to 14 residues. CDR3: CASSSAPGPWGYTF. CDR3 DNA sequence: TGTGCCAGCAGCTCGGCCCCGGGCCCCTGGGGCTACACCTTC.

The chain couples TRBV5-1 to TRBJ1-1; 8 bases align to TRBD1. The CDR3 sequence is 14 residues long. The germline gives CDR1 SGHRS, CDR2 YFSETQ. The V and J ends lost 3 bases and 0 bases, in that order; junction bases with no gene match: 1. CDR3 DNA: TGCGCCAGCAGCTGGACAGGGATGAACACTGAAGCTTTCTTT. The encoded protein is CASSWTGMNTEAFF. Complete variable domain (other parts from reference TRBV5-1 and TRBJ1-1): KAGVTQTPRYLIKTRGQQVTLSCSPISGHRSVSWYQQTPGQGLQFLFEYFSETQRNKGNFPGRFSGRQFSNSRSEMNVSTLELGDSALYLCASSWTGMNTEAFFGQGTRLTVV.

The chain combines TRBV28 with TRBJ1-1; D is possibly TRBD1 (6 bases). This CDR3 has 13 residues. Germline lookup yields CDR1 MDHEN and CDR2 SYDVKM. Trimming removed 8 bases from V and 10 bases from J, with 20 bases in between. The CDR3 is CASWAGGARLAFF. CDR3 DNA: TGTGCCAGCTGGGCCGGGGGGGCGAGGCTAGCTTTCTTT.